This T cell receptor beta chain was sequenced during a study of neurological immune-mediated disorders. General study points: The greatest TCR clonal expansion occurred in HTLV-1-associated myelopathy and the least in multiple sclerosis, which fell below healthy controls. Phylogenetic analysis grouped 18 of 34 multiple sclerosis patients' repertoires together, suggesting a possible repertoire signature. The absence of shared CDR3 amino acid sequences among expanded clones across subjects suggests private repertoires in all groups.

TCRdb re-analysed the 5' RACE reads in MiXCR, keeping a single row per CDR3 protein. This table holds over 45,000 distinct CDR3 sequences, just under 4% found once. At least ten counts were recorded for this clonotype. No antigen is known for it. The CDR3 extends over 15 amino acids. Trimming pared 4 bases from V and 7 bases from J, leaving 16 bases between. Germline V gives CDR1 SNHLY, CDR2 FYNNEI. This receptor was taken from a woman between 40 and 55 years old with multiple sclerosis. This chain connects TRBV2 to TRBJ2-2; no clear D. Sequencing input: CD4+ T cells from blood. The CDR3 DNA sequence: TGTGCCAGCAGTGCCCACGGGTCTCAAAGCGGGGAGCTGTTTTTT. It is translated as CASSAHGSQSGELFF.